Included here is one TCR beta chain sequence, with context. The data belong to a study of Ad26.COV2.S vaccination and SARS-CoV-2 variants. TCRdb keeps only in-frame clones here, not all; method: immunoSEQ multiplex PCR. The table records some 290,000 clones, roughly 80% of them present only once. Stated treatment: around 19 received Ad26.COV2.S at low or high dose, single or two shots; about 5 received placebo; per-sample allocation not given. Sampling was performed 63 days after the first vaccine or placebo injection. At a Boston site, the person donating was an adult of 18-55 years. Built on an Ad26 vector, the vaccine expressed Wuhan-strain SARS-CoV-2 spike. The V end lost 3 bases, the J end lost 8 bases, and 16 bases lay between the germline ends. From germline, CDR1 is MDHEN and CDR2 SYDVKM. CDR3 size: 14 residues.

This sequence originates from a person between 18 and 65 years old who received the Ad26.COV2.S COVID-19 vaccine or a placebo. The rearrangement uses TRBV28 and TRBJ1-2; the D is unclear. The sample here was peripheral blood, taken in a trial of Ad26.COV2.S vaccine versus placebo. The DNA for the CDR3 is TGTGCCAGCAGTTTGGCCGGGAGGGAGGGAGGCTACACCTTC. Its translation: CASSLAGREGGYTF.